This note documents a single T cell receptor (beta chain) sequence. The antigen is unknown. The sample is drawn from a study of cytomegalovirus exposure and HLA in healthy donors. Study conclusions and caveats: There were a few CMV-associated chains whose specificity for CMV antigens was confirmed in vitro. Within a later analysis, the majority of CMV-associated TCR beta chains appeared HLA-restricted. Investigators reported under 200 TCR beta chains as tied to cytomegalovirus.

This PCR relied on a set of 60 Vbeta primers and 13 Jbeta primers. Sequencing was performed with immunoSEQ multiplex PCR; in TCRdb, only in-frame clones are kept and a portion is missing. The table has fewer than 200,000 clones, approximately 80% seen once. Unmatched junction bases numbered 6, after V lost 4 bases and J lost 3 bases. Germline values: CDR1 MNHNY, CDR2 SVGAGI (reference sequence). This CDR3 contains 16 residues. The chain joins TRBV6-6 to TRBJ2-3; the match to TRBD2 covers 11 bases. The clonotype originates from a boy between 5 and 17 years old in good health and CMV-seronegative. The sequencing input was PBMCs. The CDR3 DNA reads TGTGCCAGCAGTTCTTTTTCTAGCGGGAGGACAGATACGCAGTATTTT. It specifies CASSSFSSGRTDTQYF.